Included here is one T cell receptor beta chain sequence, with context. Its specificity is unknown. As to treatment: oral pan-JAK inhibitor, 5-10 mg twice daily. This sample is part of a study of CD8+ T cells in alopecia areata. Across the whole study: Tofacitinib was given for 6 to 18 months, then stopped for 6 months. Study-level results: Patients showed less clear TCR sequence sharing than mice, possibly partly because of HLA diversity. Having one nonresponder leaves uncertain how baseline CD8+ expansion relates to response.

Following extraction, RNA underwent reverse transcription to cDNA, which served as the sequencing template. The table came from immunoSEQ multiplex PCR; TCRdb's copy has only in-frame clones and leaves some out. The sample has 160,000 or so clones, roughly 63% seen once; the top ten hold 16%. Trimming took 4 bases from V and 10 from J, leaving 17 bases between them. This CDR3 region has 15 residues. Germline-derived CDR1 and CDR2 are MNHNS and SASEGT. This specimen consisted of CD4+ T cells sorted from blood, obtained at approximately week 60, from a patient treated with tofacitinib. The sequence was obtained from a human donor with alopecia areata. V gene TRBV6-1 combines with J gene TRBJ1-6; D is possibly TRBD1 (5 bases). Here the CDR3 DNA reads TGTGCCAGCAGTGTATCAGGGAGGGTTGGATCACCCCTCCACTTT. As protein: CASSVSGRVGSPLHF.